The TCR beta chain described here comes from a study of regulatory T cells in long-lasting Graves disease. Findings of the study overall: Public clonotype sharing was higher in persistent than newly diagnosed patients. It was in persistent disease that TRBV28, TRBJ1-2 and TRBJ2-5 were favored. Having few samples may have compromised the accuracy.

CDR1 is KGHSH, CDR2 LQKENI, per germline. Trimming removed 3 bases from V and 5 bases from J, with 11 bases in between. The CDR3 spans 14 residues. To note about this clonotype: Its antigen is unknown.

The time point was: persistent/refractory GD, antithyroid drugs over 5 years with positive TRAb. Isolated PBMC RNA provided the starting material for the TCR library. EDTA tubes collected 9 to 9.5 milliliters of peripheral blood. Libraries of TCR beta came from iRepertoire HTBI primers plus Arm-PCR of CDR3 regions. TCRdb reprocessed the multiplex PCR reads with MiXCR, giving one entry per CDR3 protein. There are roughly 400,000 distinct CDR3 sequences in the sample; around 20% occur only once, and less than 25% lies in the top ten. This sample comprised peripheral blood mononuclear cells (PBMCs), obtained when the disease was refractory, from a patient treated with antithyroid drugs. This sequence originates from a female donor with Graves disease. The V gene is TRBV18, the J gene TRBJ1-5; D gene uncertain. This CDR3 is CASSPSSGDQPQHF. The CDR3 bases are TGTGCCAGCTCACCCTCGTCGGGAGATCAGCCCCAGCATTTT.